This T cell receptor (beta chain) was sequenced in a study of T cell repertoires in cytomegalovirus infection. Overall study context: Carrying CMV and the relevant HLA type showed in public TCR beta signatures.

Points on this clonotype: Its antigen is unidentified. A much larger clone lies one base from this, so it may be a read error. In this CDR3 the conserved last residue, phenylalanine or tryptophan, is missing, so a read error is likely.

The study, taken as a whole, reports: Carriage of CMV together with the relevant HLA was identifiable through cumulative public TCR beta family frequency. What dominated the ex vivo response were HLA-C-restricted CMV-specific TCR beta clonotypes.

TCRdb called the reads again in MiXCR, with one record for every CDR3 protein. The table has about 360,000 distinct CDR3 sequences, around a sixth seen once. Germline-derived CDR1 and CDR2 are SGHTA and FQGNSA. The CDR3 sequence is 16 residues long. V lost 5 bases to trimming and J lost 5 bases, with 21 bases between them. The V call is TRBV7-2, the J call TRBJ2-5; TRBD2 might be the D (6 bases). Specimen: PBMCs. The sequence came from a human donor in good health (CMV status not recorded). Some clones in this sample may be carry-over from other donors' samples. The CDR3 DNA reads as TGTGCCAGCAGCCAAGGGTGGGGGGAGTTGTGGGAGACCCAGTACGTC. Protein product: CASSQGWGELWETQYV.